This T cell receptor beta chain was sequenced for a study of quantifying T cell responses using KT2 cells. About the research overall: TCR alpha and beta constant-region primers primed reverse transcription of RNA. Study results and caveats: KT2 sequence counts showed saturation when very many KT2 cells were spiked in. Detection of KT2 sequences held at the lowest tested level, about one cell per 100,000 PBMC.

The sample is PBMC spiked with counted cells of clone KT2. A single-stranded UMI oligo with SP2 sequence was ligated to cDNA 3' ends. An equimolar mix of RC1.1 and RC1.2 primed the beta chain across TRBC1 and TRBC2. Each CDR3 protein gets one entry after TCRdb re-called the UMI-ligation and nested PCR reads with MiXCR. The data contain under 35,000 distinct CDR3 sequences, 6% to 9.5% of them seen just once; the ten biggest clones take up 15% to 19%. A few counts support this clonotype. Its target is not known. The CDR3 length is 15 residues. V was pared by 2 bases and J by 0 bases, with 1 base of the junction left unmatched. The V gene's germline CDR1 is SEHNR and CDR2 FQNEAQ (reference sequence).

The source of this sequence is a human donor. Sequenced: PBMCs spiked with cells of the T cell clone KT2. The chain uses TRBV7-9 and TRBJ2-1; 7 bases align to TRBD2. CDR3 DNA: TGTGCCAGCAGCTTAACTAGCGACTCCTACAATGAGCAGTTCTTC. It codes for CASSLTSDSYNEQFF. The full variable domain, completed using reference TRBV7-9 and TRBJ2-1, is DTGVSQNPRHKITKRGQNVTFRCDPISEHNRLYWYRQTLGQGPEFLTYFQNEAQLEKSRLLSDRFSAERPKGSFSTLEIQRTEQGDSAMYLCASSLTSDSYNEQFFGPGTRLTVL.